This TCR beta chain appears in the sequencing data of a study of T cells after yellow fever vaccination. General study points: A small share of clonotypes appeared in both CD4 and CD8 compartments.

One entry per CDR3 protein, called by TCRdb with MiXCR from the 5' RACE reads. This sample yields some 560,000 distinct CDR3 sequences, of which 15% to 20% are seen a single time; 14% belongs to the top ten. V gave up 6 bases and J gave up 3 bases, with 5 bases separating them. Per germline, CDR1 SQVTM and CDR2 ANQGSEA. The CDR3 loop spans 10 amino acids. This clonotype was picked up a small number of times. The antigen is not known. Here the sequenced sample was PBMCs, taken 15 days after the yellow fever booster vaccination. This clonotype originated in a man aged 30 to 39 who received the YFV17D yellow fever vaccine. This chain connects TRBV29-1 to TRBJ1-2; D ambiguous. In nucleotides, the CDR3 is TGCAGCGTCCCGGACTATGGCTACACCTTC. It yields the protein CSVPDYGYTF.